This TCR beta chain was observed in a study of T cells after posttransplantation cyclophosphamide. General observations from the study: Recipient CMV seropositivity and CMV reactivation strongly tracked TRB clonality. Later blood repertoires were often dominated by clones from the donor CD8+ memory compartment.

This CDR3 spans 16 amino acids. Deletions cut 6 bases from V and 0 bases from J, with 12 bases between. The germline CDR1 and CDR2 sequences are MDHEN and SYDVKM. This clone was detected only once. Antigen unknown. Data came from immunoSEQ multiplex PCR; TCRdb stores just in-frame clones and leaves some out. Of some 16,000 clones listed, more than 70% were seen once; the top ten hold about 5%. Controls had myeloablative marrow grafts with methotrexate and calcineurin inhibitor, sampled at 1 year. The sequences come from PBMCs, collected more than 350 days after allogeneic stem cell transplant with calcineurin inhibitor and methotrexate. The chain carries TRBV28 and TRBJ2-6; no clear D gene. This sequence was found in a male patient under 35 who received an allogeneic stem cell transplant from a related donor, was CMV-positive, and had no GVHD. Some T cells may be graft donor cells. The CDR3 DNA reads as TGTGCCAGCAGCTATCATACCCCCTCTGGGGCCAACGTCCTGACTTTC. Translated, it gives CASSYHTPSGANVLTF.